The source of this T cell receptor (beta chain) is a study of CD8 T cells in ankylosing spondylitis. Study-wide results and limits: Seven to nine highly homologous variants made up a TCR beta motif, and this motif appeared characteristic of ankylosing spondylitis blood. Some motif variants were previously reported in reactive arthritis synovial fluid and blood. CD8+ disease-linked clones were present at relatively low frequencies in blood.

TCRdb re-derived calls from the 5' RACE reads in MiXCR, one entry per CDR3 protein. This sample yields some 38,000 distinct CDR3 sequences, of which 3% are seen a single time; 2.5% to 3.5% belongs to the top ten. This clonotype was detected ten times or more. Its cognate antigen is unknown. The TCR comes from a male donor with ankylosing spondylitis or in good health (not recorded which). Sequencing was performed on blood, either unsorted or a sorted T cell fraction (not recorded which).

The CDR3 is CASSRGQPTYNEQFF. The CDR3 region has the DNA TGTGCCAGCAGCCGGGGACAGCCGACCTACAATGAGCAGTTCTTC. The V call is TRBV9, the J call TRBJ2-1; 7 bases match TRBD1. Germline V lookup: CDR1 SGDLS, CDR2 YYNGEE. The CDR3 has 15 amino acids. V was pared by 4 bases and J by 2 bases, with 6 bases of the junction left unmatched. Variable domain in full (rest from reference TRBV9 and TRBJ2-1): DSGVTQTPKHLITATGQRVTLRCSPRSGDLSVYWYQQSLDQGLQFLIQYYNGEERAKGNILERFSAQQFPDLHSELNLSSLELGDSALYFCASSRGQPTYNEQFFGPGTRLTVL.